Below, 30 T cell receptor beta chains from the same sample are listed, as sequenced in a study of beta chain features in type 1 diabetes. All of the isolated RNA was reverse transcribed, so expressed TCRB transcripts were sequenced. Method: immunoSEQ multiplex PCR; TCRdb's copy keeps in-frame clones and lacks some. The profile covers 300,000 to 400,000 clones, with roughly 8% appearing a single time and less than 0.45% taken by the ten largest. Sequencing used central memory CD4+ T cells from blood. All receptors derive from a woman younger than 35 in good health.

This sequence joins TRBV5-1 and TRBJ2-1; D remains unclear. The length of the CDR3 is 14 residues. The V and J ends lost 3 bases and 8 bases respectively, with 15 bases between them. CDR1 and CDR2 (germline): SGHRS, YFSETQ. The CDR3 DNA follows: TGCGCCAGCAGCTCGACCCGGACCGGGCATGAGCAGTTCTTC. This encodes CASSSTRTGHEQFF.

The genes are TRBV6-5 and TRBJ2-3; TRBD2 is a possible D gene (6 bases). The germline V gene encodes CDR1 MNHEY and CDR2 SVGAGI. V was clipped by 2 bases and J by 6 bases, with 12 bases between them. The CDR3 runs to 14 residues. The CDR3 is CASSYGGIVDTQYF. CDR3 DNA sequence: TGTGCCAGCAGTTACGGCGGGATAGTGGATACGCAGTATTTT.

Comments on this clone: Mismatch with germline at one junction end may stem from a read error. The gene calls are TRBV4-1 and TRBJ1-2; D gene ambiguous. The CDR3 is made up of 14 amino acids. Germline V gene lookup returns CDR1 MGHRA and CDR2 YSYEKL. Written as DNA, the CDR3 is TGTGCCAGCAGCCAAGACCACGTGGTCTATGGCTACACCTTC. Translation: CASSQDHVVYGYTF.

The V gene is TRBV20-1, the J gene TRBJ2-5; the match to TRBD1 covers 7 bases. The J call may be faulty, since TRBJ2-7 better matches the DNA end. Germline-derived CDR1 and CDR2 are DFQATT and SNEGSKA (reference sequence). This CDR3 is 11 amino acids long. CDR3 protein: CSAWDSYEQYF. The CDR3, as DNA: TGCAGTGCCTGGGACAGCTACGAGCAGTACTTC.

This clone was seen a handful of times. The rearrangement joins TRBV28 to TRBJ2-3; unclear D gene. The CDR3 totals 12 residues. Germline CDR1 and CDR2: MDHEN and SYDVKM. Trimming left V 5 bases short and J 4 bases short, with 7 bases between. DNA for the CDR3: TGTGCCAGCAGTGGGAAACCAGATACGCAGTATTTT. Amino acids: CASSGKPDTQYF.

This clone has a count of ten or more. The chain couples TRBV9 to TRBJ1-4; no firm D call. The length of the CDR3 is 15 residues. Trimming shortened V by 0 bases and J by 0 bases, and 6 bases separated the two germline ends. CDR1 and CDR2 from the germline V gene are SGDLS and YYNGEE. The CDR3 sequence: CASSVGHATNEKLFF. CDR3 coding DNA: TGTGCCAGCAGCGTAGGGCATGCAACTAATGAAAAACTGTTTTTT.

The sample holds a few counts of this clone. V is TRBV19 and J is TRBJ2-1, with 12 bases that match TRBD2. The CDR3 extends over 17 amino acids. V was clipped by 4 bases and J by 6 bases; unmatched bases: 10. Germline V gene data show CDR1 as LNHDA and CDR2 as SQIVND (reference sequence). The CDR3 region is CASSRSLLAGGGNEQFF. CDR3 coding DNA: TGTGCCAGTAGTAGAAGCCTACTAGCGGGAGGAGGCAATGAGCAGTTCTTC. Combining the CDR3 with reference TRBV19 and TRBJ2-1 gives the whole variable domain DGGITQSPKYLFRKEGQNVTLSCEQNLNHDAMYWYRQDPGQGLRLIYYSQIVNDFQKGDIAEGYSVSREKKESFPLTVTSAQKNPTAFYLCASSRSLLAGGGNEQFFGPGTRLTVL.

The table lists this clone with a few counts. This chain uses TRBV18 with TRBJ2-7, with 10 bases fitting TRBD1. From germline, CDR1 is KGHSH and CDR2 LQKENI. J lost 0 bases, V lost 6 bases, and 14 bases had no gene match. The CDR3 is 18 amino acids. The CDR3, as DNA: TGTGCCAGCTCGGCGAGCGGGACAGGGGTGGCCCACTCCTACGAGCAGTACTTC. Its translation: CASSASGTGVAHSYEQYF.

This clone was picked up a small number of times. It is unclear where the CDR3 begins or ends on the DNA, so no DNA is shown, and the CDR3 is as TCRdb lists it. The genes are TRBV6-1 and TRBJ1-2. 11 amino acids form the CDR3, both terminal residues included. Germline V gene sequence: CDR1 MNHNS, CDR2 SASEGT. CDR3 region: CASILDYGYTF.

This clone was counted a few times. The J gene is TRBJ2-3, the V gene TRBV21-1; whether TRBD2, the table's D call, matches the DNA was not checked. TRBV21-1 is described as a pseudogene. This CDR3 is 20 amino acids long. The CDR3 is CANPRGTEFLRLAGRDTQYF. The CDR3 DNA follows: TGTGCCAATCCTCGGGGGACCGAGTTTCTTAGGCTAGCGGGAAGAGATACGCAGTATTTT.

This clone was recorded a few times. The V gene is TRBV29-1, the J gene TRBJ2-1; 14 bases agree with TRBD2. This CDR3 contains 16 residues. From germline, CDR1 is SQVTM and CDR2 ANQGSEA. J lost 9 bases, V lost 0 bases, and 7 bases had no gene match. The CDR3 DNA follows: TGCAGCGTTGAAGATCAGACTAGCGGGAGGGTCGCTGAGCAGTTCTTC. Its protein is CSVEDQTSGRVAEQFF.

The chain joins TRBV2 to TRBJ2-1; no definite D call. Germline assignment: CDR1 SNHLY and CDR2 FYNNEI. The CDR3 runs 11 residues. Trimming stripped 3 bases from V and 10 bases from J, with 7 bases between. CDR3 in DNA: TGTGCCAGCAGTGATTGGGCGGAGCAGTTCTTC. It specifies CASSDWAEQFF.

In its sample, this clone was seen a few times. CDR3 in amino acids: CAISGGTGAYNEQFF. DNA for the CDR3: TGTGCCATCAGTGGGGGGACAGGGGCCTACAATGAGCAGTTCTTC. The chain recombines TRBV10-3 with TRBJ2-1; 10 positions match TRBD1. The J segment lost 2 bases and the V segment lost 4 bases, leaving 2 bases of the junction unmatched. Germline V CDR1 and CDR2: ENHRY, SYGVKD. The CDR3 has 15 amino acids.

The chain couples TRBV7-3 to TRBJ1-1; tentatively, D is TRBD1 (5 bases). The CDR3 length is 13 residues. Trimming stripped 5 bases from V and 4 bases from J, with 11 bases between. Germline V CDR1 and CDR2: SGHTA, FQGTGA. The CDR3 DNA is TGTGCCAGCAGCGCCGGGGGTCTCACTGAAGCTTTCTTT. Translation gives CASSAGGLTEAFF.

In this sample, this clone turned up many times. The genes are TRBV2 and TRBJ2-3; D not certain. Looked up from germline, CDR1 is SNHLY and CDR2 is FYNNEI. CDR3 length: 11 residues. Trimming took 2 bases from V and 7 from J, leaving 4 bases between them. The CDR3 loop is CASSEFYTQYF. The CDR3 coding sequence is TGTGCCAGCAGTGAATTCTATACGCAGTATTTT. The full variable domain, with the rest looked up from reference TRBV2 and TRBJ2-3, is EPEVTQTPSHQVTQMGQEVILRCVPISNHLYFYWYRQILGQKVEFLVSFYNNEISEKSEIFDDQFSVERPDGSNFTLKIRSTKLEDSAMYFCASSEFYTQYFGPGTRLTVL.

The rearrangement links TRBV5-1 to TRBJ2-1; 11 positions agree with TRBD2. The CDR3 totals 17 residues. Trimming cost V 4 bases and J 4 bases; bases outside gene matches: 10. Looked up from germline, CDR1 is SGHRS and CDR2 is YFSETQ. The CDR3 spells CASSRTGLAGGYNEQFF. CDR3 nucleotide sequence: TGCGCCAGCAGCCGGACCGGACTAGCGGGTGGGTACAATGAGCAGTTCTTC. The whole variable domain, filled in from reference TRBV5-1 and TRBJ2-1, reads KAGVTQTPRYLIKTRGQQVTLSCSPISGHRSVSWYQQTPGQGLQFLFEYFSETQRNKGNFPGRFSGRQFSNSRSEMNVSTLELGDSALYLCASSRTGLAGGYNEQFFGPGTRLTVL.

This clone came up a few times. The rearrangement links TRBV7-9 to TRBJ2-3, with 7 nucleotides matching TRBD2. There are 18 residues in the CDR3. Trimming took 1 base from V and 1 from J; bases not matched to a gene: 11. Per germline, CDR1 SEHNR and CDR2 FQNEAQ (reference sequence). The CDR3 DNA reads as TGTGCCAGCAGCTTAGGGCCGGCTAGCGGATACGGCACAGATACGCAGTATTTT. Translating gives CASSLGPASGYGTDTQYF.

The chain has TRBV28 and TRBJ2-1, with TRBD2 matching over 7 bases. Per the germline V gene, CDR1 is MDHEN and CDR2 is SYDVKM. The J segment lost 0 bases and the V segment lost 5 bases, leaving 7 bases of the junction unmatched. This CDR3 contains 16 residues. The chain's CDR3 is CASSMTGGGSYNEQFF. The CDR3, as DNA: TGTGCCAGCAGTATGACGGGCGGGGGCTCCTACAATGAGCAGTTCTTC.

This clone came up many times. Other nucleotide sequences from this sample produce the same CDR3. This rearrangement joins TRBV28 to TRBJ1-1; no firm D call. Germline lookup yields CDR1 MDHEN and CDR2 SYDVKM. This CDR3 spans 12 amino acids. Trimming stripped 2 bases from V and 4 bases from J, with 5 bases between. The CDR3 here is CASSLSSTEAFF. The CDR3 DNA follows: TGTGCCAGCAGTTTAAGTTCCACTGAAGCTTTCTTT.

This clone was found many times. This sequence joins TRBV4-3 and TRBJ2-1; D is uncertain. Deletions cut 0 bases from V and 2 bases from J, with 8 bases between. The CDR3 extends over 15 amino acids. Germline V lookup: CDR1 LGHNA, CDR2 YSLEER. This chain's CDR3 is CASSQDLLPYNEQFF. CDR3 sequence (DNA): TGCGCCAGCAGCCAAGATCTACTTCCCTACAATGAGCAGTTCTTC.

The J gene is TRBJ1-5, the V gene TRBV19; tentatively, D is TRBD1 (6 bases). Germline values: CDR1 LNHDA, CDR2 SQIVND (reference sequence). The CDR3 covers 15 residues. V was pared by 4 bases and J by 2 bases, with 12 bases between. In nucleotides, the CDR3 is TGTGCCAGTAGTAGGACAGCGATGGGCAATCAGCCCCAGCATTTT. This sequence encodes CASSRTAMGNQPQHF.

This clone has more than one count but fewer than ten. The rearrangement joins TRBV5-1 to TRBJ1-1; no definite D call. V lost 0 bases, J lost 6 bases, and 6 bases lay in between. Germline V gives CDR1 SGHRS, CDR2 YFSETQ. This CDR3 is 12 amino acids long. The DNA of the CDR3 is TGCGCCAGCAGCTTGGGGCAGGCTGAAGCTTTCTTT. Its protein is CASSLGQAEAFF. The full variable domain, in which reference TRBV5-1 and TRBJ1-1 provide the parts outside the CDR3, is KAGVTQTPRYLIKTRGQQVTLSCSPISGHRSVSWYQQTPGQGLQFLFEYFSETQRNKGNFPGRFSGRQFSNSRSEMNVSTLELGDSALYLCASSLGQAEAFFGQGTRLTVV.

The V call is TRBV7-9, the J call TRBJ2-7; D is undetermined. V gave up 4 bases and J gave up 7 bases, with 17 bases separating them. Germline V gives CDR1 SEHNR, CDR2 FQNEAQ (reference sequence). The CDR3 totals 14 residues. This chain's CDR3 is CASSSKHNPREQYF. For the CDR3, the DNA is TGTGCCAGCAGCTCCAAACACAACCCCCGGGAGCAGTACTTC.

This clone has only a few counts. The genes are TRBV5-1 and TRBJ2-2; unclear D gene. V was clipped by 1 base and J by 7 bases, with 5 bases between them. The CDR3 covers 12 residues. Germline loops: CDR1 SGHRS, CDR2 YFSETQ. The CDR3 protein is CASSLFGGELFF. For the CDR3, the DNA is TGCGCCAGCAGCTTGTTTGGCGGGGAGCTGTTTTTT.

This clone was counted a few times. The V call is TRBV7-2, the J call TRBJ2-3; perhaps TRBD1 as D (6 bases). The length of the CDR3 is 14 residues. Trimming shortened V by 5 bases and J by 4 bases, and 13 bases separated the two germline ends. Germline assignment: CDR1 SGHTA and CDR2 FQGNSA. The CDR3 region is CASSTTGTADTQYF. The CDR3 DNA is TGTGCCAGCAGCACAACAGGGACCGCAGATACGCAGTATTTT.

This clone has only a few counts. The CDR3 bases are TGTGCCAGCCGGGACAGGGGGCCGAGAGATACGCAGTATTTT. Translated: CASRDRGPRDTQYF. The chain is built from TRBV28 and TRBJ2-3; the match to TRBD1 covers 12 bases. Germline CDR1 and CDR2: MDHEN and SYDVKM. The J segment lost 5 bases and the V segment lost 8 bases, leaving 5 bases of the junction unmatched. The CDR3 is 14 amino acids.

The genes are TRBV28 and TRBJ2-7; 9 bases map to TRBD1. Germline V gives CDR1 MDHEN, CDR2 SYDVKM. Germline trimming cut 6 bases from V and 0 bases from J; bases unmatched to any gene: 3. The CDR3 is 14 residues long. The CDR3 loop reads CASRGQGSSYEQYF. The CDR3 region has the DNA TGTGCCAGCAGGGGACAGGGAAGCTCCTACGAGCAGTACTTC.

In its sample, this clone was seen a few times. The gene calls are TRBV18 and TRBJ2-3, with D possibly matching TRBD1 (5 bases). The CDR3 totals 14 residues. The germline V and J ends were trimmed by 1 base and 1 base, with 6 bases remaining between them. In germline, CDR1 is KGHSH, CDR2 LQKENI. The CDR3 DNA reads as TGTGCCAGCTCACCACAAGGGGGCACAGATACGCAGTATTTT. Translating gives CASSPQGGTDTQYF.

The CDR3 is CSGGDSQETQYF. In nucleotides, the CDR3 is TGCAGCGGAGGGGATAGTCAAGAGACCCAGTACTTC. V usage is TRBV29-1 and J usage is TRBJ2-5; D possibly uses TRBD1 or TRBD2 (5 bases each). V gave up 7 bases and J gave up 2 bases, with 11 bases separating them. This CDR3 is built from 12 residues. CDR1 is SQVTM, CDR2 ANQGSEA, per germline.

This chain connects TRBV10-3 to TRBJ2-1; D remains unclear. The CDR3 is 12 amino acids. The germline V and J ends were trimmed by 3 bases and 7 bases, with 7 bases remaining between them. Germline V gene lookup returns CDR1 ENHRY and CDR2 SYGVKD. In nucleotides, the CDR3 is TGTGCCATCAGTGACCCGAGTAATGAGCAGTTCTTC. It specifies CAISDPSNEQFF.